This T cell receptor beta chain was documented in a study of T cells in Graves' hyperthyroidism and ophthalmopathy (dated 2019 in TCRdb). In terms of the full investigation: Peripheral blood samples were taken at the time of initial diagnosis, prior to any treatment. To identify TCR V-J signatures that set the groups apart, the researchers used a discovery cohort of 100 or so patients, made up of 40 to 45 with Graves' ophthalmopathy and 57 with stable Graves' hyperthyroidism. Whether ophthalmopathy could be predicted prospectively was tested in an independent validation cohort made up of approximately 19 hyperthyroidism patients plus 17 patients who later progressed to ophthalmopathy. The approximately 90 discovery patients were divided at random into training and test sets in a 7:3 ratio. The study also compared thyroid tissue and blood T-cell repertoires from five or six Graves' hyperthyroidism patients. Following sampling, methimazole starting at 30 mg daily was given to hyperthyroidism patients, and high-dose intravenous methylprednisolone was given to ophthalmopathy patients. According to the paper, TCR Vbeta CDR3 sequencing was carried out on approximately 140 peripheral blood samples, which came from under 50 ophthalmopathy, around 75 hyperthyroidism and roughly 17 progressor patients.

Including cysteine and phenylalanine, the CDR3 has 14 amino acids. The sequence is cut down to CDR3 DNA, 42 bases in frame from base 1. CDR1 and CDR2 (SGHVS, FQNEAQ) derive from the germline V gene. V loses 7 bases, J loses 0 bases, and the germline ends lie 11 bases apart. The paper as a whole reports these results and caveats: Blood samples also contained most of the expanded thyroid clonotypes (frequency above 0.001), which suggests that blood repertoires may reflect thyroid immune responses. Sample size was not statistically predetermined, and investigators were not blinded to group allocation. During validation, the model predicted progression to ophthalmopathy a median of around 7 months ahead of onset, with roughly 65% sensitivity and 72.22% specificity. A model built on a 13 V-J signature distinguished ophthalmopathy from stable hyperthyroidism, reaching roughly 88% sensitivity and 81% to 83% specificity in cross-validation and 80%/75% in testing.

Ophthalmopathy patients had moderately to severely active disease, Clinical Activity Score of at least 3, NOSPECS grade of at least 4, and duration under 3 months. Any patient with an uncontrolled infection, another autoimmune disease, pregnancy or lactation was excluded. Diagnoses relied on clinical symptoms, serum thyroxine and TRAb, thyroid ultrasound and orbital computed tomography. PBMCs were separated from 10 ml of fresh peripheral blood using Ficoll-Paque density gradient centrifugation. Trizol reagent was used to extract total RNA, and RNA quality was then checked on an Agilent 2100 Bioanalyzer. The TCR beta CDR3 regions were amplified from the RNA transcripts. The first round of RT-PCR for the TCR CDR3 was performed with the HTBI primer set and the Qiagen OneStep RT-PCR kit. Libraries were constructed in a second round of multiplex PCR, after which size selection and purification were performed. The libraries were sequenced on an Illumina HiSeq2000 using paired-end 100 bp reads. On the study's bioinformatics: SOAPnuke was used to process the raw data, throwing out any read that contained adapters or uncalled bases, had a mean Phred below 15, or lacked an exact constant-primer or identifier match. High-quality paired reads were merged with COPE v1.2.5, and unique nucleotide sequences were defined as clonotypes. MiTCR v1.1 was used to align the clonotypes against IMGT TRBV, TRBD and TRBJ reference segments. The analysis was restricted to V-J combinations with a frequency above 0.0001, which together covered 98% to 99.2% of the repertoires. The TCS score was defined as the ratio of F50 (clonal expansion) to E x V (chaos), calculated using BLOSUM62-based TCRdist between CDR3 peptides within each V-J. Welch's t-statistics and random forest reduced several hundred V-J features to some 14, which were used in a naive Bayes classifier (R e1071). TCRdb passed the public sequencing reads through fastp at Q25 and MiXCR, retaining productive beta sequences. One record per CDR3 amino acid sequence lists the most common genes and DNA. The V and J calls were not made by the authors but by TCRdb's processing. In all, the sample holds about 640,000 distinct CDR3 sequences, and less than 25% of those were seen once. The ten largest clones add up to under 35% of the sample.

This clonotype was counted a few times. Its antigen specificity is not known. Base quality data are lacking; no much larger clone is found one base away. Rearrangement joined TRBV7-8 to TRBJ2-3; a tentative D match to TRBD2 spans 6 bases. The TCR sequence derives from a man aged 30 to 39 with Graves' ophthalmopathy. Input material: blood. The DNA is as follows: TGTGCCAGCATCGCGGGACCAAGCACAGATACGCAGTATTTT. This sequence encodes CASIAGPSTDTQYF. The variable domain in full, with residues beyond the CDR3 obtained from the reference TRBV7-8 and TRBJ2-3 genes, is GAGVSQSPRYKVAKRGQDVALRCDPISGHVSLFWYQQALGQGPEFLTYFQNEAQLDKSGLPSDRFFAERPEGSVSTLKIQRTQQEDSAVYLCASIAGPSTDTQYFGPGTRLTVL.